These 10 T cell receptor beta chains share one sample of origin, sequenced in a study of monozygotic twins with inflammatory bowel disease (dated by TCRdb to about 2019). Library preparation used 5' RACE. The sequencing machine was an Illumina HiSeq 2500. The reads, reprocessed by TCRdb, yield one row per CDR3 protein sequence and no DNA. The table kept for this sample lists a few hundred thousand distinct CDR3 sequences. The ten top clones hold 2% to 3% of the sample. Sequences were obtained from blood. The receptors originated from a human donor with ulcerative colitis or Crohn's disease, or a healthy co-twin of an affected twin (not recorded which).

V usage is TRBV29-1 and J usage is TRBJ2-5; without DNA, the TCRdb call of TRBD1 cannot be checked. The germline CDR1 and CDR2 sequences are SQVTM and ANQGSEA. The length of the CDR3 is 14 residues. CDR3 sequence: CSVLDRGGQETQYF.

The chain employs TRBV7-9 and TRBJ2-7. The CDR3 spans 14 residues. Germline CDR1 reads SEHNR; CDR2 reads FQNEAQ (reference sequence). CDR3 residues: CASSHVGGSYEQYF.

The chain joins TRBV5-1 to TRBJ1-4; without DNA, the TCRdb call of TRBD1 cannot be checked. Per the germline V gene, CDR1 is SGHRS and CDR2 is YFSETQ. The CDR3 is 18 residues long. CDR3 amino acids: CASSLTPPGTGTNEKLFF.

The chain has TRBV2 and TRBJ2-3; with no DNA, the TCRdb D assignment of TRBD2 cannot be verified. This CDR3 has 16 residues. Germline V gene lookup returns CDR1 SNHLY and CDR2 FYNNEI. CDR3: CASSEGTSGYTDTQYF.

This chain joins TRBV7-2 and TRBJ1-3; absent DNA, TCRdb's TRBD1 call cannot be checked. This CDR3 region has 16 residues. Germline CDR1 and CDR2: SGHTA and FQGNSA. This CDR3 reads CASSPRLGDSGNTIYF.

This CDR3 reads CASSFRSMDSPLHF. The chain carries TRBV6-2 or TRBV6-3 and TRBJ1-6. Germline values: CDR1 MNHEY, CDR2 SVGEGT. This CDR3 has 14 amino acids.

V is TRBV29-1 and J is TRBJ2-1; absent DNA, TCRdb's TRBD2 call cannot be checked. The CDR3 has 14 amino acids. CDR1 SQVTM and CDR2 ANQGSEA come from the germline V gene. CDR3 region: CSVQKRGNYNEQFF.

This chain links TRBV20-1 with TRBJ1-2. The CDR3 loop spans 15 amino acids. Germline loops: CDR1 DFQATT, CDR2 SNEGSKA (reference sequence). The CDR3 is CSARLDVGSNYGYTF.

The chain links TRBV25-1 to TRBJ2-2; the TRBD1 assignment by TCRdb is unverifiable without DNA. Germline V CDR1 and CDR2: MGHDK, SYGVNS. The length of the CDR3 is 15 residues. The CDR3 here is CASSVEDRPTGELFF.

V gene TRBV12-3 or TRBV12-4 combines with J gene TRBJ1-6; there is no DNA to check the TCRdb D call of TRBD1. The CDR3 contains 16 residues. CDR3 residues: CASSPATRGPYSPLHF.